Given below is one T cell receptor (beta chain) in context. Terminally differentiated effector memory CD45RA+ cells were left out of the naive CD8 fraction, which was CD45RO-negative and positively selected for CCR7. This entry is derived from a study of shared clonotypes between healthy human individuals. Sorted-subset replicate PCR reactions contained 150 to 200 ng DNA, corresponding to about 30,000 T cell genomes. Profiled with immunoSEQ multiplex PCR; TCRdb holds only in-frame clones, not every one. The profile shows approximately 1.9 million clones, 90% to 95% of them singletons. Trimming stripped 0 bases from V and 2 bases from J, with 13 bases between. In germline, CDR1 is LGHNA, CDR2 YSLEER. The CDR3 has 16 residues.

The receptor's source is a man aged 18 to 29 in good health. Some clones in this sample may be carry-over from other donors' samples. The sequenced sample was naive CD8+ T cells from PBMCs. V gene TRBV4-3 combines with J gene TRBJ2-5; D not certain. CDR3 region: CASSQEFASGQETQYF. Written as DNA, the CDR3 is TGCGCCAGCAGCCAAGAGTTTGCGTCAGGACAAGAGACCCAGTACTTC.